This T cell receptor (beta chain) was profiled in a study of T cells in Graves' hyperthyroidism and ophthalmopathy. Regarding the study as a whole: Blood also showed most of the thyroid clonotypes that were expanded above 0.001. The model made its ophthalmopathy prediction, and onset followed a median around 6.9 months later.

Ophthalmopathy cases scored 3 or more on the Clinical Activity Score and 4 or more on NOSPECS grade, with duration below 3 months. Lactation, pregnancy, other autoimmune disease or uncontrolled infection excluded patients. In this sample, this clonotype turned up many times. Its antigen is not known. RNA transcripts served as the template for amplifying TCR beta CDR3 regions. First-round RT-PCR targeting the TCR CDR3 was performed with the HTBI primer set. TCRdb analysed the multiplex PCR reads with MiXCR anew, one entry per CDR3 protein. Altogether tens of thousands of distinct CDR3 sequences are present, around 52% being singletons, with the ten largest covering under 30%. The receptor comes from a woman aged 40 to 50 with Graves' ophthalmopathy. The sample taken for sequencing was blood.

As DNA, the CDR3 is TGTGCCAGCAGCCCTCTCTTCCCGGAACAAGAGACCCAGTACTTC. Residues: CASSPLFPEQETQYF. V usage is TRBV4-2 and J usage is TRBJ2-5; the D is unclear. Germline V gene data show CDR1 as LGHNA and CDR2 as YNFKEQ. CDR3 length equals 15 residues. V lost 4 bases and J lost 2, with 14 bases in between.